The next 23 T cell receptor beta chains were all read from a single sample in a study of Graves' ophthalmopathy and Graves' hyperthyroidism. Amplification targeted the TCR beta CDR3 regions, with RNA transcripts as the source material. HTBI-primed first-round RT-PCR preceded second-round multiplex PCR. TCRdb used MiXCR to reprocess the multiplex PCR reads, holding one entry per CDR3 protein. The sample includes approximately 480,000 distinct CDR3 sequences, under 15% of them seen just once. Material: blood. Receptors were obtained from a woman in her twenties or thirties with Graves' ophthalmopathy.

The CDR3 here is CSARTSGRDEQYF. The CDR3 coding sequence is TGCAGTGCTAGAACTAGCGGGAGAGACGAGCAGTACTTC. The genes are TRBV20-1 and TRBJ2-7; 11 bases line up with TRBD2. CDR1 DFQATT and CDR2 SNEGSKA come from the germline V gene (reference sequence). V was clipped by 2 bases and J by 5 bases; unmatched bases: 2. This CDR3 region has 13 residues.

This clonotype was observed at least ten times. The J gene is TRBJ1-1, the V gene TRBV13, with TRBD1 as a possible D gene (5 bases). The V gene's germline CDR1 is PRHDT and CDR2 FYEKMQ (reference sequence). V was trimmed by 0 bases and J by 7 bases, leaving 15 bases between them. The CDR3 contains 15 residues. DNA for the CDR3: TGTGCCAGCAGCTTAGGCCGACAAGGGGAGGGTGAAGCTTTCTTT. Encoded protein: CASSLGRQGEGEAFF.

This clonotype has at least ten counts. The J gene is TRBJ1-2, the V gene TRBV12-3 or TRBV12-4; no definite D call. The CDR3 totals 12 residues. V lost 7 bases and J lost 8, with 14 bases in between. In DNA, the CDR3 is TGTGCCAGCACTACGGTGGGGAGAGGCTACACCTTC. Translated, it gives CASTTVGRGYTF.

The chain couples TRBV25-1 to TRBJ2-5; unclear D gene. Germline V gene lookup returns CDR1 MGHDK and CDR2 SYGVNS. This CDR3 comprises 14 residues. Trimming took off 3 bases at V and 4 bases at J, with 12 bases between the two ends. The CDR3 is CASSEEDIPETQYF. CDR3 DNA: TGTGCCAGCAGTGAGGAAGACATTCCAGAGACCCAGTACTTC.

The chain recombines TRBV6-4 with TRBJ2-1, with D perhaps matching TRBD2 (6 bases). The ends were cut back, 10 bases at V and 1 base at J, with 17 bases in the middle. Germline values: CDR1 MRHNA, CDR2 SNTAGT. This CDR3 contains 15 residues. Here the CDR3 DNA reads TGTGCCACCAAGGAGGAGGGAGGTTCCTACAATGAGCAGTTCTTC. Its protein product is CATKEEGGSYNEQFF.

This clonotype was counted at least ten times. The chain couples TRBV6-5 to TRBJ2-5, with 9 bases matching TRBD2. Trimming removed 4 bases from V and 5 bases from J; junction bases left unmatched: 8. This CDR3 has 15 amino acids. Per the germline V gene, CDR1 is MNHEY and CDR2 is SVGAGI. CDR3 bases: TGTGCCAGCAGTTCCGGCGGGGGGGCCACTGAGACCCAGTACTTC. It translates to CASSSGGGATETQYF.

This clonotype has ten or more counts. J is TRBJ1-5 and V is TRBV2, with D hard to call. Germline V gives CDR1 SNHLY, CDR2 FYNNEI. The ends were cut back, 6 bases at V and 2 bases at J, with 17 bases in the middle. CDR3 size: 16 residues. Here the CDR3 DNA reads TGTGCCAGCAGCACAAAGGGCCCGACGGGCAATCAGCCCCAGCATTTT. It is translated as CASSTKGPTGNQPQHF.

This clonotype was seen at least ten times. This chain joins TRBV6-5 and TRBJ2-2; no clear D gene. Trimming took off 2 bases at V and 1 base at J, with 5 bases between the two ends. CDR1 MNHEY and CDR2 SVGAGI come from the germline V gene. The CDR3 extends over 14 amino acids. The CDR3: CASSYTVNTGELFF. The CDR3 nucleotides are TGTGCCAGCAGTTACACGGTGAACACCGGGGAGCTGTTTTTT.

This clonotype was observed at least ten times. The CDR3 reads CASWTDREDEAMNQPQHF. The CDR3 DNA sequence: TGTGCCAGCTGGACCGACAGGGAGGATGAGGCGATGAATCAGCCCCAGCATTTT. V is TRBV6-9 and J is TRBJ1-5, with 7 bases lining up with TRBD1. Unmatched junction bases numbered 20, after V lost 8 bases and J lost 4 bases. The CDR3 sequence is 18 residues long. Looked up from germline, CDR1 is MNHGY and CDR2 is SVAAGI.

This clonotype was counted many times. V and J are TRBV30 and TRBJ1-1; TRBD1 matches 7 bases. This CDR3 has 14 amino acids. V was clipped by 2 bases and J by 0 bases; unmatched bases: 3. Germline CDR1 GTSNPN, CDR2 SVGIG (reference sequence). The CDR3 spells CAWSKQGLNTEAFF. Written as DNA, the CDR3 is TGTGCCTGGAGTAAACAGGGGCTGAACACTGAAGCTTTCTTT. Full variable domain (outside the CDR3, taken from reference TRBV30 and TRBJ1-1): SQTIHQWPATLVQPVGSPLSLECTVEGTSNPNLYWYRQAAGRGLQLLFYSVGIGQISSEVPQNLSASRPQDRQFILSSKKLLLSDSGFYLCAWSKQGLNTEAFFGQGTRLTVV.

This clonotype has a handful of counts. The chain employs TRBV7-8 and TRBJ2-5; 8 bases match TRBD1. Germline assignment: CDR1 SGHVS and CDR2 FQNEAQ. V lost 0 bases and J lost 3; bases outside the gene matches: 6. CDR3 size: 16 residues. CDR3 coding DNA: TGTGCCAGCAGCTTAGCCTATCCAGGGGGCAAAGAGACCCAGTACTTC. It codes for CASSLAYPGGKETQYF.

In this sample, this clonotype turned up many times. This sequence joins TRBV27 and TRBJ2-2, with D possibly being TRBD1 or TRBD2 (6 bases each). Germline V gene lookup returns CDR1 MNHEY and CDR2 SMNVEV (reference sequence). V was trimmed by 5 bases and J by 1 base, leaving 17 bases between them. CDR3 length: 17 amino acids. The DNA for the CDR3 is TGTGCCAGCAGTGGAGGGGGTGACATAAGGAACACCGGGGAGCTGTTTTTT. This gives the protein CASSGGGDIRNTGELFF.

This clonotype has ten or more counts. The chain uses TRBV12-3 or TRBV12-4 and TRBJ1-2; D might be TRBD1 (5 bases). The V end was cut by 1 base, the J end by 10 bases, with 19 bases between. The CDR3 has 15 amino acids. The CDR3 coding sequence is TGTGCCAGCAGTTTAGGGCAGGGACTTAAAACTCCCTACACCTTC. It codes for CASSLGQGLKTPYTF.

This clonotype came up many times. The chain joins TRBV6-1 to TRBJ1-2, with 9 nucleotides matching TRBD1. Germline trimming cut 5 bases from V and 4 bases from J; bases unmatched to any gene: 8. The CDR3 sequence is 15 residues long. Per the germline V gene, CDR1 is MNHNS and CDR2 is SASEGT. The CDR3 spells CASSLGTGSAYGYTF. The CDR3, as DNA: TGTGCCAGCAGTCTTGGGACAGGGAGTGCCTATGGCTACACCTTC.

At least ten counts were recorded for this clonotype. This sequence joins TRBV27 and TRBJ1-2, with D tentatively TRBD1 (6 bases). With 8 bases removed from V and 6 bases from J, the gap between germline ends came to 22 bases. The germline CDR1 and CDR2 sequences are MNHEY and SMNVEV (reference sequence). The CDR3 consists of 15 residues. This CDR3 reads CASSTARGKWNGYTF. The CDR3 coding sequence is TGTGCCAGCTCAACAGCAAGGGGGAAGTGGAATGGCTACACCTTC.

This clonotype appeared many times. The chain has TRBV6-1 and TRBJ2-7, with 8 bases fitting TRBD1. Unmatched junction bases numbered 2, after V lost 6 bases and J lost 4 bases. The CDR3 extends over 12 amino acids. The V gene's germline CDR1 is MNHNS and CDR2 SASEGT. CDR3 protein: CASRDREYEQYF. The CDR3 region has the DNA TGTGCCAGCAGGGACAGGGAATACGAGCAGTACTTC.

The rearrangement joins TRBV12-3 or TRBV12-4 to TRBJ2-7; D remains ambiguous. The V and J ends lost 0 bases and 0 bases respectively, with 9 bases between them. This CDR3 is 15 amino acids long. The CDR3 DNA reads TGTGCCAGCAGTTTAGCGATTGGGATCTCCTACGAGCAGTACTTC. It specifies CASSLAIGISYEQYF.

This clonotype has a count of ten or more. A read error may produce the germline difference seen at one junction end. CDR3 residues: CASSLEGYEQYF. CDR3 DNA sequence: TGTGCCAGCAGCTTAGAGGGCTACGAGCAGTACTTC. The chain links TRBV5-1 to TRBJ2-7; tentative D call: TRBD2 (5 bases). The V gene's germline CDR1 is SGHRS and CDR2 YFSETQ. This CDR3 has 12 residues.

This clonotype was recorded many times. This chain joins TRBV18 and TRBJ2-7; tentatively, D is TRBD1 or TRBD2 (5 bases each). CDR1 is KGHSH, CDR2 LQKENI, per germline. V was shortened by 3 bases and J by 5 bases, with 17 bases between the two germline ends. This CDR3 is built from 15 residues. This chain's CDR3 is CASSPGRGREHEQYF. The CDR3 nucleotides read TGTGCCAGCTCACCTGGTCGGGGCCGGGAACACGAGCAGTACTTC.

This clonotype was counted many times. The V call is TRBV11-2, the J call TRBJ2-2, with D tentatively TRBD1 (8 bases). Looked up from germline, CDR1 is SGHAT and CDR2 is FQNNGV. V was shortened by 5 bases and J by 3 bases, with 16 bases between the two germline ends. The CDR3 consists of 16 residues. Here the CDR3 reads CASSERQGRDTGELFF. DNA for the CDR3: TGTGCCAGCAGCGAAAGACAGGGGAGGGACACCGGGGAGCTGTTTTTT.

This clonotype has a handful of counts. The genes are TRBV11-2 and TRBJ1-5, with D maybe TRBD1 (6 bases). The CDR3 is made up of 17 amino acids. The V gene's germline CDR1 is SGHAT and CDR2 FQNNGV. The V and J ends lost 1 base and 6 bases respectively, with 19 bases between them. CDR3 nucleotides: TGTGCCAGCAGCTTAGGGGGCATGGCAGGGGCGGGTCAGCCCCAGCATTTT. It encodes CASSLGGMAGAGQPQHF.

This clonotype appeared a few times. At one end, the junction sequence differs from germline, possibly due to a read error. The chain is built from TRBV5-1 and TRBJ2-7; 10 nucleotides line up with TRBD1. The germline gives CDR1 SGHRS, CDR2 YFSETQ. The CDR3 has 12 residues. CDR3 amino acids: CASSSPGQGPLF. In nucleotides, the CDR3 is TGCGCCAGCAGCTCTCCGGGACAGGGGCCCCTCTTC.

Ten or more counts support this clonotype. The rearrangement joins TRBV11-2 to TRBJ2-4, with 8 bases aligning to TRBD1. CDR3 length: 14 amino acids. Per the germline V gene, CDR1 is SGHAT and CDR2 is FQNNGV. With 1 base clipped from V and 4 bases from J, the junction kept 0 bases outside the gene matches. Here the CDR3 DNA reads TGTGCCAGCAGCTTAGGGACAGGGAAAAACATTCAGTACTTC. Amino acids: CASSLGTGKNIQYF.